The 28 T cell receptor beta chains reported below all come from one sample, sequenced in a study of radiotherapy plus CTLA-4 blockade in lung cancer. Sequencing used immunoSEQ multiplex PCR; TCRdb keeps in-frame clones, though not all of them. The data contain more than 75,000 clones, approximately 72% of them singletons. This sample comprised peripheral blood, obtained from a patient treated with radiotherapy plus ipilimumab. The receptors here all came from a human donor with non-small cell lung cancer who had a partial response to radiotherapy plus ipilimumab. Some clones in this sample may be carry-over from other donors' samples.

The rearrangement uses TRBV2 and TRBJ1-4, with D perhaps TRBD1 (6 bases). The germline gives CDR1 SNHLY, CDR2 FYNNEI. Trimming removed 7 bases from V and 5 bases from J, with 14 bases in between. This CDR3 is built from 14 residues. This CDR3 reads CASNLQGSNEKLFF. The DNA for the CDR3 is TGTGCCAGCAATTTACAGGGATCGAATGAAAAACTGTTTTTT.

This clone turned up a few times. The gene calls are TRBV10-3 and TRBJ2-1, with a weak D call TRBD1 (5 bases). From germline, CDR1 is ENHRY and CDR2 SYGVKD. CDR3 length equals 13 residues. V was trimmed by 5 bases and J by 1 base, leaving 6 bases between them. The CDR3 protein is CAISQGSYNEQFF. The CDR3 DNA sequence: TGTGCCATCAGTCAGGGTTCCTACAATGAGCAGTTCTTC.

This clone has only one observation. The chain is built from TRBV6-1 and TRBJ2-5, with a weak D call TRBD1 (6 bases). The J call is doubtful: the DNA matches TRBJ2-7 better. The CDR3 runs to 15 residues. CDR1 is MNHNS and CDR2 is SASEGT in the germline V gene. The CDR3 sequence is CASSELWGPPYEQYF. In nucleotides, the CDR3 is TGTGCCAGCAGTGAATTGTGGGGGCCCCCCTACGAGCAGTACTTC.

This chain connects TRBV19 to TRBJ1-6; D remains unclear. V lost 3 bases, J lost 0 bases, and 9 bases lay in between. The CDR3 has 16 residues. Germline CDR1 reads LNHDA; CDR2 reads SQIVND (reference sequence). CDR3 sequence: CASSMQASSYNSPLHF. The CDR3 region has the DNA TGTGCCAGTAGTATGCAGGCCAGCTCCTATAATTCACCCCTCCACTTT. Looking up the rest from reference TRBV19 and TRBJ1-6 gives the full variable domain: DGGITQSPKYLFRKEGQNVTLSCEQNLNHDAMYWYRQDPGQGLRLIYYSQIVNDFQKGDIAEGYSVSREKKESFPLTVTSAQKNPTAFYLCASSMQASSYNSPLHFGNGTRLTVT.

V is TRBV19 and J is TRBJ1-1; D might be TRBD1 (5 bases). Trimming removed 9 bases at V and 1 base at J, with 21 bases between. This CDR3 is built from 16 residues. Germline V gene data show CDR1 as LNHDA and CDR2 as SQIVND (reference sequence). In DNA, the CDR3 is TGTGCCAGCACTGAGGTTGGGGCGGTATCGAACACTGAAGCTTTCTTT. Amino acid sequence: CASTEVGAVSNTEAFF.

This chain links TRBV6-1 with TRBJ1-4; 8 bases align to TRBD1. The CDR3 contains 14 residues. The V segment lost 5 bases and the J segment 10 bases; nucleotides outside the gene matches: 9. The V gene's germline CDR1 is MNHNS and CDR2 SASEGT. DNA of the CDR3: TGTGCCAGCAGTCCCGGGACAGGCCGCCTAAAACTGTTTTTT. It encodes CASSPGTGRLKLFF.

The chain has TRBV2 and TRBJ2-1; TRBD1 agrees at 9 bases. The germline gives CDR1 SNHLY, CDR2 FYNNEI. The CDR3 totals 15 residues. J was trimmed by 3 bases and V by 7 bases; bases with no gene match: 7. CDR3 sequence: CASNGQGLYYNEQFF. The CDR3 nucleotides read TGTGCCAGCAACGGACAGGGGTTGTACTACAATGAGCAGTTCTTC.

This clone has only a few counts. This chain joins TRBV7-6 and TRBJ2-1, with TRBD2 matching 9 bases. CDR1 and CDR2 from the germline V gene are SGHVS and FNYEAQ. The CDR3 has 19 residues. V was pared by 5 bases and J by 6 bases, with 20 bases of the junction left unmatched. The CDR3 DNA reads as TGTGCCAGCAGCACGGACAGCCGAGAAGCGGGAGGTCCCCTCAATGAGCAGTTCTTC. It specifies CASSTDSREAGGPLNEQFF.

The V call is TRBV7-3, the J call TRBJ1-1; 9 bases line up with TRBD1. CDR3 size: 16 residues. J lost 2 bases, V lost 1 base, and 5 bases had no gene match. In germline, CDR1 is SGHTA, CDR2 FQGTGA. The CDR3 DNA reads TGTGCCAGCAGCTTAAGTACAGGGGGCTCCAACACTGAAGCTTTCTTT. It codes for CASSLSTGGSNTEAFF.

The chain joins TRBV7-2 to TRBJ2-1; D is perhaps TRBD1 (5 bases). CDR1 is SGHTA, CDR2 FQGNSA, per germline. Trimming pared 0 bases from V and 4 bases from J, leaving 10 bases between. The CDR3 has 15 amino acids. CDR3 in amino acids: CASSLAWAGYNEQFF. The DNA for the CDR3 is TGTGCCAGCAGCTTAGCGTGGGCAGGGTACAATGAGCAGTTCTTC. Looking up the rest from reference TRBV7-2 and TRBJ2-1 gives the full variable domain: GAGVSQSPSNKVTEKGKDVELRCDPISGHTALYWYRQSLGQGLEFLIYFQGNSAPDKSGLPSDRFSAERTGGSVSTLTIQRTQQEDSAVYLCASSLAWAGYNEQFFGPGTRLTVL.

V usage is TRBV11-3 and J usage is TRBJ1-1, with TRBD1 as a possible D gene (5 bases). The CDR3 runs to 15 residues. Per germline, CDR1 SGHNT and CDR2 YENEEA. Trimming removed 2 bases at V and 1 base at J, with 11 bases between. Written as DNA, the CDR3 is TGTGCCAGCAGCTTAACAGGAGAGGAGAACACTGAAGCTTTCTTT. It codes for CASSLTGEENTEAFF.

The CDR3 here is CASSTNQETQYF. The DNA of the CDR3 is TGTGCCAGCAGCACAAACCAAGAGACCCAGTACTTC. The V call is TRBV11-3, the J call TRBJ2-5; D gene uncertain. V was cut by 5 bases and J by 0 bases, with 4 bases left in between. This CDR3 is built from 12 residues. Germline V gives CDR1 SGHNT, CDR2 YENEEA.

This chain joins TRBV19 and TRBJ2-1, with 8 bases aligning to TRBD2. Per the germline V gene, CDR1 is LNHDA and CDR2 is SQIVND (reference sequence). Trimming at V came to 3 bases and at J to 6 bases, leaving 7 bases not matched to a gene. The CDR3 sequence is 15 residues long. CDR3 sequence: CASSMMRTSPNEQFF. The CDR3 DNA reads as TGTGCCAGTAGTATGATGAGGACTAGCCCCAATGAGCAGTTCTTC.

This clone appeared a single time. The chain joins TRBV28 to TRBJ2-1; D is unresolved. The CDR3 extends over 14 amino acids. Germline assignment: CDR1 MDHEN and CDR2 SYDVKM. With 4 bases removed from V and 3 bases from J, the gap between germline ends came to 10 bases. CDR3 residues: CASSSSPVYNEQFF. CDR3 in DNA: TGTGCCAGCAGTTCCTCCCCAGTCTACAATGAGCAGTTCTTC.

V is TRBV29-1 and J is TRBJ1-1, with 7 nucleotides matching TRBD1. Germline loops: CDR1 SQVTM, CDR2 ANQGSEA. The CDR3 is 13 amino acids. J lost 5 bases, V lost 6 bases, and 9 bases had no gene match. In nucleotides, the CDR3 is TGCAGCGTGTGGGCAGGGGGGTTGACTGAAGCTTTCTTT. Translated, it gives CSVWAGGLTEAFF.

The chain uses TRBV5-1 and TRBJ1-3, with unresolved D. Germline values: CDR1 SGHRS, CDR2 YFSETQ. This CDR3 has 15 amino acids. V gave up 3 bases and J gave up 0 bases, with 10 bases separating them. The CDR3 is CASSSDKSSGNTIYF. The CDR3 DNA reads TGCGCCAGCAGCTCAGACAAGAGCTCTGGAAACACCATATATTTT.

The chain has TRBV27 and TRBJ1-6, with 9 positions matching TRBD1. V lost 4 bases to trimming and J lost 7 bases; unmatched junction nucleotides: 8. There are 16 residues in the CDR3. Germline assignment: CDR1 MNHEY and CDR2 SMNVEV (reference sequence). The CDR3 sequence: CASSSLQGARNSPLHF. The CDR3 bases are TGTGCCAGCAGTTCGTTACAGGGGGCGAGGAATTCACCCCTCCACTTT.

This clone turned up a few times. The genes are TRBV7-9 and TRBJ2-7; TRBD2 agrees at 7 bases. V lost 2 bases and J lost 4; bases outside the gene matches: 5. The CDR3 is 14 amino acids. The V gene's germline CDR1 is SEHNR and CDR2 FQNEAQ (reference sequence). In DNA, the CDR3 is TGTGCCAGCAGCTTACCAGCGGGAATTTACGAGCAGTACTTC. This sequence encodes CASSLPAGIYEQYF.

This clone was detected once. The V gene is TRBV6-6, the J gene TRBJ2-1; D gene uncertain. The CDR3 totals 13 residues. CDR1 and CDR2 from the germline V gene are MNHNY and SVGAGI (reference sequence). V lost 0 bases and J lost 7, with 7 bases in between. CDR3 loop: CASSYSVVNEQFF. CDR3 nucleotide sequence: TGTGCCAGCAGTTACTCGGTAGTGAATGAGCAGTTCTTC.

V usage is TRBV27 and J usage is TRBJ2-5; perhaps TRBD2 as D (7 bases). Germline lookup yields CDR1 MNHEY and CDR2 SMNVEV (reference sequence). Trimming stripped 0 bases from V and 1 base from J, with 12 bases between. The CDR3 sequence is 16 residues long. The CDR3 sequence is CASSLSRGLVQETQYF. CDR3 DNA: TGTGCCAGCAGTTTATCGCGGGGGCTCGTCCAAGAGACCCAGTACTTC.

The V and J genes are TRBV6-5 and TRBJ1-1; TRBD1 matches at 7 bases. V trimming: 4 bases; J trimming: 5 bases; junction bases outside the gene matches: 10. The germline V gene has CDR1 MNHEY and CDR2 SVGAGI. This CDR3 has 15 amino acids. The CDR3 loop reads CASSFNRGGDTEAFF. In DNA, the CDR3 is TGTGCCAGCAGTTTTAACAGGGGCGGGGATACTGAAGCTTTCTTT.

The J gene is TRBJ1-2, the V gene TRBV29-1, with 7 bases fitting TRBD1. Germline CDR1 reads SQVTM; CDR2 reads ANQGSEA. With 8 bases clipped from V and 5 bases from J, the junction kept 11 bases outside the gene matches. CDR3 size: 13 residues. The CDR3 sequence: CSTGDRPTYGYTF. In DNA form, the CDR3 reads TGCAGCACAGGGGACAGACCAACATATGGCTACACCTTC.

The V gene is TRBV5-6, the J gene TRBJ2-7; D is unresolved. The germline V gene encodes CDR1 SGHDT and CDR2 YYEEEE. V lost 3 bases to trimming and J lost 4 bases, with 8 bases between them. This CDR3 has 12 residues. The CDR3 sequence is CASSWAGYEQYF. CDR3 nucleotides: TGTGCCAGCAGCTGGGCAGGATACGAGCAGTACTTC.

The genes are TRBV6-1 and TRBJ2-5; 7 bases are shared with TRBD1. After removal of 8 bases from V and 1 base from J, the junction contained 7 bases not matched to a gene. The CDR3 spans 14 residues. CDR1 is MNHNS, CDR2 SASEGT, per germline. CDR3 region: CASSMGTAQETQYF. CDR3 coding DNA: TGTGCCAGCTCAATGGGGACAGCCCAAGAGACCCAGTACTTC.

The chain links TRBV7-6 to TRBJ2-2; 12 bases match TRBD2. The V gene's germline CDR1 is SGHVS and CDR2 FNYEAQ. This CDR3 comprises 16 residues. The trim removed 2 bases at V and 4 bases at J, leaving 2 bases unmatched. CDR3 in DNA: TGTGCCAGCAGCTTAACTAGCGGGAGGAGCACCGGGGAGCTGTTTTTT. It is translated as CASSLTSGRSTGELFF.

The chain links TRBV11-3 to TRBJ1-4; D is perhaps TRBD1 (6 bases). V was trimmed by 1 base and J by 7 bases, leaving 10 bases between them. This CDR3 is 14 amino acids long. Looked up from germline, CDR1 is SGHNT and CDR2 is YENEEA. DNA of the CDR3: TGTGCCAGCAGCTTAGGCCGGACAGCTGAAAAACTGTTTTTT. It yields the protein CASSLGRTAEKLFF.

The chain couples TRBV7-9 to TRBJ2-7; 10 bases line up with TRBD2. The CDR3 consists of 16 residues. Germline CDR1 reads SEHNR; CDR2 reads FQNEAQ (reference sequence). With V trimmed by 1 base and J by 2 bases, 5 bases remained unmatched. The CDR3, as DNA: TGTGCCAGCAGCTTAGGGGTAGCGGGAGGCGCCTACGAGCAGTACTTC. Encoded protein: CASSLGVAGGAYEQYF.

The gene calls are TRBV28 and TRBJ2-1, with TRBD1 identical over 7 bases. The length of the CDR3 is 14 residues. Germline CDR1 MDHEN, CDR2 SYDVKM. Germline trimming cut 6 bases from V and 8 bases from J; bases unmatched to any gene: 10. The CDR3 spells CASRGGGLVDEQFF. Written as DNA, the CDR3 is TGTGCCAGCAGAGGGGGCGGTTTAGTGGATGAGCAGTTCTTC.